The present T cell receptor beta chain was sequenced within a study of blood T cells in healthy people across ages. Study observations and caveats: Nothing was known about donor CMV status, and this possibly confounded expanded clonotype changes.

Next came a second PCR, run for about 7 to 11 cycles, which used a sample-barcoded 5' primer along with a J-beta primer mix. TCRdb re-called the 5' RACE reads with MiXCR, one entry per CDR3 protein. Altogether 780,000 or so distinct CDR3 sequences are present, approximately 60% being singletons, with the ten largest covering roughly 25%. The CDR3 contains 11 residues. Germline assignment: CDR1 MNHNS and CDR2 SASEGT. V was cut by 7 bases and J by 5 bases, with 6 bases left in between. Details on this clonotype: What it binds is not known.

The sequence was obtained from a middle-aged man in good health. The V and J genes are TRBV6-1 and TRBJ1-5, with no clear D. Sequenced material: blood. As DNA, the CDR3 is TGTGCCAGCACTGATCATCAGCCCCAGCATTTT. It is translated as CASTDHQPQHF.